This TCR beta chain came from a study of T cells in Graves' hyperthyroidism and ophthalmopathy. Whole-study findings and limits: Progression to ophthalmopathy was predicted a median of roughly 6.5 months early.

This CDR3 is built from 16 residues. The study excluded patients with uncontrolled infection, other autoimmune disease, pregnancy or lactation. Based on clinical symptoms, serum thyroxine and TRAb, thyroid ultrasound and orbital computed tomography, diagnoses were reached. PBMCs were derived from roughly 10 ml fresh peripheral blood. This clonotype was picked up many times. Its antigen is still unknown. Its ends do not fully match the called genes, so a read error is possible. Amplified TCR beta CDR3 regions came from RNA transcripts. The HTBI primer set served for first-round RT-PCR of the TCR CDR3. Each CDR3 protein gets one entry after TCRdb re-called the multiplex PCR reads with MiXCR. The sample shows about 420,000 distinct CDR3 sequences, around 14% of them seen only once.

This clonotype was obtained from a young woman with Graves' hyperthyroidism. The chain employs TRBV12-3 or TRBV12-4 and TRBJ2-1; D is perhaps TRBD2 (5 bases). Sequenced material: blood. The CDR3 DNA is TGTACCAGCAGTATCCTCCCCGGGGTAGCCTACAATGAGCAGTTCTTC. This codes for CTSSILPGVAYNEQFF.